This T cell receptor (beta chain) is from a study of cytomegalovirus exposure and HLA in healthy donors. On the study more broadly: A subsequent analysis reported that the roughly 120 validation repertoires were produced on the same platform that had also been used for the roughly 670 first-cohort repertoires.

Using immunoSEQ multiplex PCR, the repertoire was profiled, and TCRdb retains in-frame clones only, with some absent. The sample consists of a few hundred thousand clones, approximately 90% of them appearing once. A note on this clone: Antigen unknown.

Study-wide results and caveats: Generally TCR sequences proved uncommon, though certain public TCRs appeared in numerous donors.

The CDR3 has 12 amino acids. Germline V lookup: CDR1 MGHRA, CDR2 YSYEKL. Deletions cut 3 bases from V and 8 bases from J, with 11 bases between. The TCR originated in a woman in her late teens or twenties in good health and CMV-seronegative. Sequenced: PBMCs. The chain is built from TRBV4-1 and TRBJ2-7; D call uncertain. Here the CDR3 reads CASSQGPSQQYF. In nucleotides, the CDR3 is TGCGCCAGCAGCCAGGGCCCGTCACAGCAGTACTTC.